A single sample gave rise to the 17 T cell receptor beta chains below, sequenced in a study of T cell responses to AZD1222 COVID-19 vaccine (dated by TCRdb to the early 2020s). Receptors were amplified or captured by the immunoSEQ multiplex PCR assay. Drawn from immuneACCESS, this table holds only the in-frame rearrangements with V and J called that TCRdb kept. Clones are partly lost; checked studies trace under half to an unresolved V gene and leave the rest unexplained. In this sample the table shows tens of thousands of clones, around 80% of which occur a single time. Around 7% of the sample comes from the top ten. The sample's time point, from its label and the paper: baseline before first vaccination. Sequences were derived from peripheral blood, sampled on day 0 of AZD1222 vaccination. These receptors all come from an adult in good health.

This clone was observed a handful of times. The rearrangement joins TRBV11-2 to TRBJ2-1, with 8 bases identical to TRBD2. This CDR3 has 15 residues. CDR1 and CDR2 (germline): SGHAT, FQNNGV. The V segment lost 3 bases and the J segment 0 bases; nucleotides outside the gene matches: 1. The CDR3 DNA is TGTGCCAGCAGCTTCAGCGGGGGCTCCTACAATGAGCAGTTCTTC. Encoded protein: CASSFSGGSYNEQFF.

The V and J genes are TRBV6-2 or TRBV6-3 and TRBJ1-3, with 8 bases aligning to TRBD1. Trimming removed 6 bases from V and 2 bases from J; junction bases left unmatched: 12. Looked up from germline, CDR1 is MNHEY and CDR2 is SVGEGT. This CDR3 is built from 17 residues. The CDR3 sequence is CASSPAQGASPGNTIYF. CDR3 bases: TGTGCCAGCAGCCCCGCTCAGGGGGCTTCACCTGGAAACACCATATATTTT.

This clone was detected only a few times. The chain links TRBV9 to TRBJ2-2, with unresolved D. V was shortened by 3 bases and J by 0 bases, with 9 bases between the two germline ends. CDR1 and CDR2 (germline): SGDLS, YYNGEE. CDR3 length equals 15 residues. The CDR3 reads CASSAGSTNTGELFF. DNA of the CDR3: TGTGCCAGCAGCGCCGGGTCGACGAACACCGGGGAGCTGTTTTTT.

The genes are TRBV19 and TRBJ1-6; 7 bases match TRBD1. CDR3 length equals 14 residues. J gave up 8 bases and V 6 bases, and 7 bases lay outside the gene matches. Per germline, CDR1 LNHDA and CDR2 SQIVND (reference sequence). CDR3 DNA sequence: TGTGCCAGTAGCGAACAGGGGAGGGATTCACCCCTCCACTTT. Its protein product is CASSEQGRDSPLHF.

This chain joins TRBV19 and TRBJ2-2; a weak D match, TRBD1 (5 bases). The V end lost 8 bases, the J end lost 3 bases, and 10 bases lay between the germline ends. Germline V CDR1 and CDR2: LNHDA, SQIVND (reference sequence). This CDR3 is built from 13 residues. In nucleotides, the CDR3 is TGTGCCAGTCGCCCAGGGCACACCGGGGAGCTGTTTTTT. It codes for CASRPGHTGELFF.

The genes are TRBV27 and TRBJ2-7; 8 positions agree with TRBD1. The CDR3 consists of 12 residues. CDR1 MNHEY and CDR2 SMNVEV come from the germline V gene (reference sequence). V lost 8 bases to trimming and J lost 2 bases; unmatched junction nucleotides: 2. CDR3 DNA: TGTGCCAGCGGGACAGGAACCTACGAGCAGTACGTC. This sequence encodes CASGTGTYEQYV.

This clone came up once. This rearrangement joins TRBV30 to TRBJ1-6, with a tentative D call TRBD1 (6 bases). This CDR3 has 14 residues. Trimming removed 4 bases from V and 10 bases from J, with 17 bases in between. CDR1 is GTSNPN, CDR2 SVGIG, per germline (reference sequence). CDR3: CAWNPTGPGSPLHF. The CDR3 nucleotides are TGTGCCTGGAATCCCACAGGGCCGGGATCACCCCTCCACTTT.

The V and J genes are TRBV5-1 and TRBJ2-1, with D tentatively TRBD1 (6 bases). The germline V and J ends were trimmed by 0 bases and 7 bases, with 11 bases remaining between them. This CDR3 is 14 amino acids long. The germline gives CDR1 SGHRS, CDR2 YFSETQ. The CDR3 reads CASSLGGPGNEQFF. DNA for the CDR3: TGCGCCAGCAGCTTGGGGGGGCCAGGAAATGAGCAGTTCTTC.

V gene TRBV3-1 (or the pseudogene TRBV3-2) combines with J gene TRBJ1-1; perhaps TRBD1 as D (5 bases). There are 14 residues in the CDR3. V gave up 4 bases and J gave up 0 bases, with 9 bases separating them. Germline values: CDR1 LGHDT, CDR2 YNNKEL (reference sequence). CDR3 protein: CASSLGGMNTEAFF. CDR3 bases: TGTGCCAGCAGCCTGGGGGGGATGAACACTGAAGCTTTCTTT.

The V call is TRBV2, the J call TRBJ2-7; D gene ambiguous. The length of the CDR3 is 12 residues. Trimming shortened V by 4 bases and J by 0 bases, and 4 bases separated the two germline ends. Looked up from germline, CDR1 is SNHLY and CDR2 is FYNNEI. For the CDR3, the DNA is TGTGCCAGCAGTGGAGACTCCTACGAGCAGTACTTC. It codes for CASSGDSYEQYF. Combining the CDR3 with reference TRBV2 and TRBJ2-7 gives the whole variable domain EPEVTQTPSHQVTQMGQEVILRCVPISNHLYFYWYRQILGQKVEFLVSFYNNEISEKSEIFDDQFSVERPDGSNFTLKIRSTKLEDSAMYFCASSGDSYEQYFGPGTRLTVT.

The chain is built from TRBV19 and TRBJ1-5, with 8 positions matching TRBD1. The CDR3 length is 17 residues. Germline V gene sequence: CDR1 LNHDA, CDR2 SQIVND (reference sequence). The ends lost 3 bases at V and 2 bases at J; junction bases unmatched: 9. The CDR3 here is CASSMKAGGMGNQPQHF. The CDR3 region has the DNA TGTGCCAGTAGTATGAAAGCAGGGGGCATGGGCAATCAGCCCCAGCATTTT.

This sequence joins TRBV4-1 and TRBJ2-4; D remains unclear. The CDR3 is 17 residues long. V was clipped by 0 bases and J by 8 bases, with 20 bases between them. Germline values: CDR1 MGHRA, CDR2 YSYEKL. CDR3 amino acids: CASSQDREHRGWDIQYF. The CDR3 region has the DNA TGCGCCAGCAGCCAAGATCGAGAACACCGTGGGTGGGACATTCAGTACTTC.

The J gene is TRBJ1-6, the V gene TRBV3-1 (or the pseudogene TRBV3-2); possibly TRBD1 for D (6 bases). The length of the CDR3 is 12 residues. Germline lookup yields CDR1 LGHDT and CDR2 YNNKEL (reference sequence). V was clipped by 4 bases and J by 10 bases, with 8 bases between them. The CDR3 DNA follows: TGTGCCAGCAGCCCAGGGGAATCACCCCTCCACTTT. Its protein product is CASSPGESPLHF.

The chain combines TRBV15 with TRBJ1-1, with unresolved D. Trimming left V 0 bases short and J 2 bases short, with 4 bases between. Per the germline V gene, CDR1 is LNHNV and CDR2 is YYDKDF (reference sequence). The CDR3 spans 13 residues. CDR3: CATSREQNTEAFF. DNA for the CDR3: TGTGCCACCAGCAGAGAACAAAACACTGAAGCTTTCTTT. Supplemented by reference TRBV15 and TRBJ1-1, the full variable domain reads DAMVIQNPRYQVTQFGKPVTLSCSQTLNHNVMYWYQQKSSQAPKLLFHYYDKDFNNEADTPDNFQSRRPNTSFCFLDIRSPGLGDTAMYLCATSREQNTEAFFGQGTRLTVV.

The chain has TRBV7-9 and TRBJ2-3; TRBD2 matches at 7 bases. The germline V gene encodes CDR1 SEHNR and CDR2 FQNEAQ (reference sequence). The J segment lost 2 bases and the V segment lost 3 bases, leaving 11 bases of the junction unmatched. This CDR3 has 17 amino acids. The CDR3 loop reads CASSFVEGGPDTDTQYF. In nucleotides, the CDR3 is TGTGCCAGCAGCTTCGTCGAGGGAGGGCCCGACACAGATACGCAGTATTTT. The whole variable domain, filled in from reference TRBV7-9 and TRBJ2-3, reads DTGVSQNPRHKITKRGQNVTFRCDPISEHNRLYWYRQTLGQGPEFLTYFQNEAQLEKSRLLSDRFSAERPKGSFSTLEIQRTEQGDSAMYLCASSFVEGGPDTDTQYFGPGTRLTVL.

This sequence joins TRBV3-1 (or the pseudogene TRBV3-2) and TRBJ1-2; D gene unclear. V lost 3 bases, J lost 3 bases, and 11 bases lay in between. Germline assignment: CDR1 LGHDT and CDR2 YNNKEL (reference sequence). The CDR3 loop spans 14 amino acids. CDR3: CASSHSGSYYGYTF. Here the CDR3 DNA reads TGTGCCAGCAGCCATTCCGGCAGCTACTATGGCTACACCTTC.

The chain employs TRBV7-2 and TRBJ1-1; the match to TRBD1 covers 10 bases. The V segment lost 7 bases and the J segment 8 bases; nucleotides outside the gene matches: 10. From germline, CDR1 is SGHTA and CDR2 FQGNSA. CDR3 length equals 14 residues. In nucleotides, the CDR3 is TGTGCCAGCACCCCCCTGGGACAGGGGACGGAAGCTTTCTTT. Encoded protein: CASTPLGQGTEAFF.